This paragraph reports one T cell receptor (beta chain). Its antigen is as yet unknown. V was trimmed by 0 bases and J by 1 base, leaving 7 bases between them. Germline V gives CDR1 SGDLS, CDR2 YYNGEE. CDR3 length equals 14 residues. The sample is drawn from a study of early T cells in non-severe SARS-CoV-2 infection. Overall study: The authors sequenced bulk RNA from unsorted whole blood, leaving chains unpaired.

Overall study findings and caveats: VDJdb-based matching was biased toward anti-spike CD8 responses and missed private and CD4 specificities.

Unique molecular identifiers were added to individual cDNA molecules. TCRdb independently ran MiXCR on the 5' RACE reads; one entry per CDR3 protein. The sample has 35,000 to 45,000 distinct CDR3 sequences, about 7.4% seen once. The starting material was whole blood, obtained at baseline. The receptor was derived from an adult who was a healthcare worker with PCR-confirmed SARS-CoV-2 infection or an uninfected control (not recorded which). The chain carries TRBV9 and TRBJ1-1; D is undetermined. CDR3 DNA: TGTGCCAGCAGCGTAGGGCCTTCGAACACTGAAGCTTTCTTT. Residues: CASSVGPSNTEAFF.